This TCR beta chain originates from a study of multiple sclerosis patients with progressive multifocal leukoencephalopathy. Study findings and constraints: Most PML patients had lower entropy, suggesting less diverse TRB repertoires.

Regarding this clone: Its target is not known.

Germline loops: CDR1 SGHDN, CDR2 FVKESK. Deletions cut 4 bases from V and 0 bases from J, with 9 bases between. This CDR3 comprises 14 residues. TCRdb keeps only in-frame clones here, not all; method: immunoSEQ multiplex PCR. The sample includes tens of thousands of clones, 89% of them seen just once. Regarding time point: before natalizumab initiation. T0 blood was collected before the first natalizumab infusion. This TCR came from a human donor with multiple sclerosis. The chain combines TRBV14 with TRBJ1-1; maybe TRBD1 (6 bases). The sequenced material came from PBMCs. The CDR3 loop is CASSRTALNTEAFF. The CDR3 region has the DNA TGTGCCAGCAGCCGGACAGCCCTGAACACTGAAGCTTTCTTT.